The rows below give T cell receptor beta chains drawn from one sample of a study of T cell changes during pregnancy in multiple sclerosis. Sequencing was performed with immunoSEQ multiplex PCR; in TCRdb, only in-frame clones are kept and a portion is missing. This sample has under 90,000 clones, with 80% to 95% found just once. The starting material was peripheral blood, obtained after pregnancy. Receptors originate from a female donor in good health, enrolled as a control in a pregnancy study. Both conserved end residues are part of each CDR3. Fields, in order: D gene, J gene, V gene, clone size, CDR3 protein, CDR3 DNA. The D gene is left open where the match is weak. Only part of the rows carry a size: once, few, many, or a class if the clone is expanded.

d_call: -; j_call: TRBJ2-7; v_call: TRBV28; clone_size: -; cdr3_aa: CASSSQGLGQYF; cdr3_nt: TGTGCCAGCAGTTCGCAGGGCCTAGGGCAGTACTTC
d_call: -; j_call: TRBJ1-1; v_call: TRBV7-9; clone_size: few; cdr3_aa: CASTLEKQGRTEAFF; cdr3_nt: TGTGCCAGCACCTTAGAAAAGCAGGGAAGGACTGAAGCTTTCTTT
d_call: TRBD1; j_call: TRBJ1-1; v_call: TRBV6-4; clone_size: -; cdr3_aa: CASSTGGWGTEAFF; cdr3_nt: TGTGCCAGCAGTACAGGGGGCTGGGGCACTGAAGCTTTCTTT
d_call: -; j_call: TRBJ1-2; v_call: TRBV29-1; clone_size: -; cdr3_aa: CSVLTDYGYTF; cdr3_nt: TGCAGCGTCCTGACAGACTATGGCTACACCTTC
d_call: -; j_call: TRBJ1-5; v_call: TRBV19; clone_size: -; cdr3_aa: CASRIQGITAQPQHF; cdr3_nt: TGTGCCAGTAGGATACAGGGTATTACCGCTCAGCCCCAGCATTTT
d_call: TRBD1; j_call: TRBJ1-1; v_call: TRBV18; clone_size: -; cdr3_aa: CASSQNRGMNTEAFF; cdr3_nt: TGTGCCAGCTCACAGAACAGGGGGATGAACACTGAAGCTTTCTTT
d_call: TRBD2; j_call: TRBJ2-7; v_call: TRBV27; clone_size: -; cdr3_aa: CASSSRLANSYEQYF; cdr3_nt: TGTGCCAGCAGTTCCCGACTAGCCAACTCCTACGAGCAGTACTTC
d_call: -; j_call: TRBJ1-2; v_call: TRBV6-6; clone_size: -; cdr3_aa: CASSYSGDYGYTF; cdr3_nt: TGTGCCAGCAGTTACTCCGGGGACTATGGCTACACCTTC
d_call: TRBD1; j_call: TRBJ1-1; v_call: TRBV7-9; clone_size: -; cdr3_aa: CASSWDRSNTEAFF; cdr3_nt: TGTGCCAGCAGCTGGGACAGGAGCAACACTGAAGCTTTCTTT
d_call: TRBD2; j_call: TRBJ2-1; v_call: TRBV6-4; clone_size: -; cdr3_aa: CASSEVAGAYNEQFF; cdr3_nt: TGTGCCAGCAGTGAGGTAGCGGGGGCCTACAATGAGCAGTTCTTC
d_call: TRBD2; j_call: TRBJ2-7; v_call: TRBV7-9; clone_size: -; cdr3_aa: CASSYKRGPTAYEQYF; cdr3_nt: TGTGCCAGCAGCTACAAGCGGGGGCCCACAGCCTACGAGCAGTACTTC
d_call: TRBD1; j_call: TRBJ1-1; v_call: TRBV9; clone_size: -; cdr3_aa: CASSVEGQGNTEAFF; cdr3_nt: TGTGCCAGCAGCGTAGAGGGACAGGGAAACACTGAAGCTTTCTTT
d_call: -; j_call: TRBJ1-1; v_call: TRBV30; clone_size: few; cdr3_aa: CAWSASLGAAFF; cdr3_nt: TGTGCCTGGAGTGCGAGCCTAGGGGCGGCTTTCTTT
d_call: TRBD1; j_call: TRBJ1-4; v_call: TRBV28; clone_size: -; cdr3_aa: CASSPRTGSREKLFF; cdr3_nt: TGTGCCAGCAGCCCAAGGACAGGGTCAAGGGAAAAACTGTTTTTT
d_call: -; j_call: TRBJ2-1; v_call: TRBV7-3; clone_size: once; cdr3_aa: CASASGRGNEQFF; cdr3_nt: TGTGCCAGCGCTTCAGGCCGAGGGAATGAGCAGTTCTTC
d_call: TRBD1; j_call: TRBJ1-2; v_call: TRBV7-6; clone_size: few; cdr3_aa: CASSSGQNYGYTF; cdr3_nt: TGTGCCAGCAGCTCGGGACAGAACTATGGCTACACCTTC
d_call: -; j_call: TRBJ1-1; v_call: TRBV28; clone_size: -; cdr3_aa: CASSLRGILAEAFF; cdr3_nt: TGTGCCAGCAGTTTAAGAGGGATTCTCGCTGAAGCTTTCTTT
d_call: TRBD2; j_call: TRBJ2-5; v_call: TRBV7-9; clone_size: -; cdr3_aa: CASSLLAGEVETQYF; cdr3_nt: TGTGCCAGCAGCTTGCTGGCGGGAGAGGTGGAGACCCAGTACTTC
d_call: TRBD1; j_call: TRBJ1-2; v_call: TRBV6-6; clone_size: -; cdr3_aa: CASTKGAGNYGYTF; cdr3_nt: TGTGCCAGCACCAAGGGGGCGGGAAACTATGGCTACACCTTC
d_call: TRBD2; j_call: TRBJ2-3; v_call: TRBV27; clone_size: -; cdr3_aa: CASSLGRWREGLFAQYF; cdr3_nt: TGTGCCAGCAGTTTAGGGCGCTGGCGGGAGGGCCTTTTTGCGCAGTATTTT
d_call: -; j_call: TRBJ1-2; v_call: TRBV2; clone_size: -; cdr3_aa: CASSGGRFYGYTF; cdr3_nt: TGTGCCAGCAGTGGCGGAAGGTTCTATGGCTACACCTTC
d_call: -; j_call: TRBJ1-1; v_call: TRBV21-1; clone_size: once; cdr3_aa: CASMRSTEAFF; cdr3_nt: TGTGCCAGCATGAGAAGCACTGAAGCTTTCTTT
d_call: -; j_call: TRBJ1-2; v_call: TRBV7-9; clone_size: -; cdr3_aa: CASSNRAHGYTF; cdr3_nt: TGTGCCAGCAGCAACAGGGCCCATGGCTACACCTTC
d_call: -; j_call: TRBJ2-2; v_call: TRBV30; clone_size: -; cdr3_aa: CAWSVPAGELFF; cdr3_nt: TGTGCCTGGAGTGTACCGGCAGGCGAGCTGTTTTTT
d_call: -; j_call: TRBJ1-5; v_call: TRBV5-6; clone_size: once; cdr3_aa: CASSLRESNQPQHF; cdr3_nt: TGTGCCAGCAGCTTGAGGGAGAGCAATCAGCCCCAGCATTTT
d_call: TRBD2; j_call: TRBJ2-3; v_call: TRBV10-3; clone_size: -; cdr3_aa: CAILAGSSSTDTQYF; cdr3_nt: TGTGCCATCCTAGCGGGCAGCTCTAGCACAGATACGCAGTATTTT
d_call: -; j_call: TRBJ2-7; v_call: TRBV5-6; clone_size: once; cdr3_aa: CASSLASYEQYF; cdr3_nt: TGTGCCAGCAGCTTGGCTTCCTACGAGCAGTACTTC
d_call: TRBD1; j_call: TRBJ1-5; v_call: TRBV28; clone_size: -; cdr3_aa: CASNPWTGPNQPQHF; cdr3_nt: TGTGCCAGCAATCCCTGGACAGGGCCCAATCAGCCCCAGCATTTT
d_call: TRBD2; j_call: TRBJ2-1; v_call: TRBV18; clone_size: -; cdr3_aa: CASSPVPGLAYNEQFF; cdr3_nt: TGTGCCAGCTCACCAGTTCCGGGACTAGCATACAATGAGCAGTTCTTC
d_call: -; j_call: TRBJ1-1; v_call: TRBV18; clone_size: -; cdr3_aa: CASSPEQNTEAFF; cdr3_nt: TGTGCCAGCTCCCCAGAACAGAACACTGAAGCTTTCTTT
d_call: TRBD1; j_call: TRBJ1-2; v_call: TRBV4-1; clone_size: -; cdr3_aa: CASSPGGQGDNYGYTF; cdr3_nt: TGCGCCAGCAGCCCTGGGGGACAGGGGGACAACTATGGCTACACCTTC
d_call: -; j_call: TRBJ2-3; v_call: TRBV6-1; clone_size: -; cdr3_aa: CASSELAGGSTDTQYF; cdr3_nt: TGTGCCAGCAGTGAACTCGCAGGGGGGAGCACAGATACGCAGTATTTT
d_call: -; j_call: TRBJ1-5; v_call: TRBV6-4; clone_size: -; cdr3_aa: CASSETGNQPQHF; cdr3_nt: TGTGCCAGCAGTGAGACGGGTAATCAGCCCCAGCATTTT
d_call: TRBD1; j_call: TRBJ1-5; v_call: TRBV9; clone_size: -; cdr3_aa: CASSIGTGRNQPQHF; cdr3_nt: TGTGCCAGCAGCATAGGGACAGGGAGAAATCAGCCCCAGCATTTT
d_call: TRBD2; j_call: TRBJ2-7; v_call: TRBV7-2; clone_size: -; cdr3_aa: CASSPGGASGAPNSYEQYF; cdr3_nt: TGTGCCAGCAGCCCAGGGGGGGCTAGCGGGGCCCCAAACTCCTACGAGCAGTACTTC
d_call: -; j_call: TRBJ2-5; v_call: TRBV7-7; clone_size: -; cdr3_aa: CASSLGSGTKETQYF; cdr3_nt: TGTGCCAGCAGCTTGGGTTCCGGGACAAAAGAGACCCAGTACTTC
d_call: TRBD2; j_call: TRBJ2-3; v_call: TRBV5-6; clone_size: once; cdr3_aa: CASSLRGGLTDTQYF; cdr3_nt: TGTGCCAGCAGCTTGCGGGGGGGTTTAACAGATACGCAGTATTTT
d_call: TRBD1; j_call: TRBJ1-2; v_call: TRBV9; clone_size: -; cdr3_aa: CASSVDRGDGYTF; cdr3_nt: TGTGCCAGCAGCGTAGACAGGGGAGATGGCTACACCTTC
d_call: -; j_call: TRBJ2-2; v_call: TRBV5-8; clone_size: -; cdr3_aa: CASSLERGANTGELFF; cdr3_nt: TGTGCCAGCAGCTTGGAACGGGGAGCGAACACCGGGGAGCTGTTTTTT
d_call: TRBD2; j_call: TRBJ2-3; v_call: TRBV5-1; clone_size: -; cdr3_aa: CASSGARASGDTQYF; cdr3_nt: TGCGCCAGCAGTGGGGCGAGGGCTAGCGGAGATACGCAGTATTTT
d_call: TRBD1; j_call: TRBJ2-1; v_call: TRBV11-3; clone_size: -; cdr3_aa: CASSPPGQGEGEQFF; cdr3_nt: TGTGCCAGCAGCCCCCCGGGACAGGGGGAGGGTGAGCAGTTCTTC
d_call: -; j_call: TRBJ1-5; v_call: TRBV6-1; clone_size: -; cdr3_aa: CASEDRRLEPQHF; cdr3_nt: TGTGCCAGCGAAGACAGGCGCTTAGAGCCCCAGCATTTT
d_call: -; j_call: TRBJ2-1; v_call: TRBV2; clone_size: -; cdr3_aa: CASIGVRSYNEQFF; cdr3_nt: TGTGCCAGCATCGGGGTTCGCTCCTACAATGAGCAGTTCTTC
d_call: TRBD1; j_call: TRBJ1-2; v_call: TRBV23-1; clone_size: -; cdr3_aa: CASSQPPGQGKDYGYTF; cdr3_nt: TGCGCCAGCAGTCAGCCACCGGGACAGGGGAAGGACTATGGCTACACCTTC
d_call: TRBD1; j_call: TRBJ2-7; v_call: TRBV5-1; clone_size: -; cdr3_aa: CASSPIYLGGSSYEQYF; cdr3_nt: TGCGCCAGCAGCCCCATCTATCTAGGGGGCTCCTCCTACGAGCAGTACTTC
d_call: TRBD2; j_call: TRBJ2-3; v_call: TRBV11-2; clone_size: -; cdr3_aa: CASSPGGSGSSSTDTQYF; cdr3_nt: TGTGCCAGCAGCCCGGGAGGTAGCGGGTCCTCAAGCACAGATACGCAGTATTTT
d_call: TRBD1; j_call: TRBJ1-4; v_call: TRBV7-9; clone_size: -; cdr3_aa: CASSDRGPSAEKLFF; cdr3_nt: TGTGCCAGTTCGGACAGGGGGCCTTCAGCAGAAAAACTGTTTTTT
d_call: TRBD1; j_call: TRBJ2-2; v_call: TRBV7-7; clone_size: -; cdr3_aa: CASSPGTGVAGELFF; cdr3_nt: TGTGCTAGCAGCCCCGGGACAGGGGTGGCCGGGGAGCTGTTTTTT
d_call: -; j_call: TRBJ1-1; v_call: TRBV9; clone_size: -; cdr3_aa: CASSAGTGFEAFF; cdr3_nt: TGTGCCAGCAGTGCCGGGACTGGCTTTGAAGCTTTCTTT
d_call: TRBD1; j_call: TRBJ1-1; v_call: TRBV2; clone_size: -; cdr3_aa: CASRAPTGGRTEAFF; cdr3_nt: TGTGCCAGCAGAGCCCCGACAGGGGGCCGCACTGAAGCTTTCTTT
d_call: TRBD2; j_call: TRBJ2-5; v_call: TRBV9; clone_size: -; cdr3_aa: CASSVVTSGMKETQYF; cdr3_nt: TGTGCCAGCAGCGTAGTTACTAGCGGTATGAAAGAGACCCAGTACTTC
d_call: TRBD2; j_call: TRBJ2-1; v_call: TRBV15; clone_size: -; cdr3_aa: CANKTSVGNEQFF; cdr3_nt: TGTGCCAACAAAACTAGCGTCGGGAATGAGCAGTTCTTC
d_call: TRBD2; j_call: TRBJ2-1; v_call: TRBV11-2; clone_size: -; cdr3_aa: CASRTSGRRYNEQFF; cdr3_nt: TGTGCCAGCAGGACTAGCGGGAGGCGGTACAATGAGCAGTTCTTC
d_call: TRBD1; j_call: TRBJ2-3; v_call: TRBV7-6; clone_size: -; cdr3_aa: CASSGGQGTSDTQYF; cdr3_nt: TGTGCCAGCAGCGGGGGACAGGGGACATCAGATACGCAGTATTTT
d_call: -; j_call: TRBJ1-1; v_call: TRBV5-1; clone_size: -; cdr3_aa: CASSLEAGRRDTEAFF; cdr3_nt: TGCGCCAGCAGCTTGGAAGCGGGGCGCAGGGACACTGAAGCTTTCTTT
d_call: -; j_call: TRBJ2-1; v_call: TRBV28; clone_size: -; cdr3_aa: CATRNSYNEQFF; cdr3_nt: TGTGCCACCCGTAACTCCTACAATGAGCAGTTCTTC
d_call: -; j_call: TRBJ2-5; v_call: TRBV10-2; clone_size: -; cdr3_aa: CASSDLGHEETQYF; cdr3_nt: TGCGCCAGCAGTGATCTCGGACACGAAGAGACCCAGTACTTC